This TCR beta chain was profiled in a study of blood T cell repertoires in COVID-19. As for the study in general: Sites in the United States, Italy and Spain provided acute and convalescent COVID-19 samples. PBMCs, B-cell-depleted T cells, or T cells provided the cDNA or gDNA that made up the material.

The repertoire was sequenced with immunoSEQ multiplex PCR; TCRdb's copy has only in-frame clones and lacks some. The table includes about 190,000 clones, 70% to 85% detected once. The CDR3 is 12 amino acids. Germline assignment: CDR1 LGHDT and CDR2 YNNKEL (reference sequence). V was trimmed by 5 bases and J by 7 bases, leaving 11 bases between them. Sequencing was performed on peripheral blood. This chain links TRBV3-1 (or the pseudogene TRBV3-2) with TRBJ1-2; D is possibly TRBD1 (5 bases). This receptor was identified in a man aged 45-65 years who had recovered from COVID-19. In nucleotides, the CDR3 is TGTGCCAGCAGCGGGGGGGGTTTTGGCTACACCTTC. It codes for CASSGGGFGYTF.